This T cell receptor (beta chain) is from a study of radiation and T cells in renal cell carcinoma (dated by TCRdb to 2020 to 2021). General notes on the study: In total, about 53 samples, comprising approximately 26 tumors and some 27 peripheral blood samples, were subjected to TCR beta sequencing. The final blood draw was performed at 4 weeks after radiation, at the same time as nephrectomy. In the 53 samples combined, some 4 million unique CDR3 nucleotide sequences were found, encoding about 3 million unique CDR3 amino acid sequences. On the study overall, not on this receptor specifically: No pretreatment tumor biopsies were available, so the baseline intratumoral presence of clonotypes could not be determined. In blood, the top tumor clonotypes increased from baseline to 2 weeks after radiation and then shrank by 4 weeks, which suggests a temporary expansion of tumor-resident clones. Dynamics of the blood repertoire were not tracked past 4 weeks after treatment. Effects of radiation dose or scheduling on the TCR repertoire could not be addressed with the single-armed trial design.

The immunoSEQ kit was used, according to the manufacturer's recommendations, to generate TCR beta libraries from genomic DNA. For library preparation, a first multiplex PCR was performed with proprietary primers, followed by a second PCR in which unique barcodes were added, and bead cleanups were performed after each round. A kit-provided positive control reaction and a negative control reaction were included in every sample batch. The final libraries were assessed on an Agilent 4200 TapeStation D1000 ScreenTape, pooled by volume, and quantified by qPCR. An Illumina NextSeq500 fitted with a MidOutput 150-cycle cartridge performed the sequencing, running 156 Read1 cycles and 15 Index1 cycles with the kit's custom primers. The pooled library was loaded at about 1 pM with approximately 20% PhiX control spiked in. The original pipeline was this. Vendor-processed data were analyzed in R, with a clonotype defined as all T cells sharing the same CDR3 nucleotide sequence. In the clone abundance analyses, frequencies were normalized to the 10,000 most abundant clones in each sample. Before analysis, public T cell clones were removed, and these numbered fewer than six per sample on average. Tumor-enriched clonotypes and baseline blood-enriched clonotypes were defined as those with an abundance difference of at least 32-fold between compartments. A beta-binomial differential abundance model was used to identify clonotypes that expanded or contracted between blood time points. Similarity between tumor and blood repertoires was quantified using the Baroni-Urbani and Buser coefficient, and groups were compared with two-tailed Wilcoxon tests in R. TCRdb's version of the immuneACCESS table is confined to in-frame rearrangements and falls short of the full clone set. An unresolved V gene accounts for under half of the shortfall where checked; the remainder is of unknown origin. The V and J calls and clone size come from that table; D and trimming were worked out from the DNA. In all, the sample holds around 95,000 clones, and roughly 82% of those were seen once. Less than 7.5% of the sample belongs to the ten largest clones.

This clone came up many times. Its recognized antigen is unknown. Base qualities are missing; no much larger clone stands one base away. The time point label for this specimen denotes: blood 4 weeks post-SBRT, at nephrectomy. The treatment or condition label here, explained by the study, means: 15 Gy SBRT to primary tumor, nephrectomy 4 weeks later. The samples were obtained from a clinical trial, where primary renal cell carcinomas were treated with 15 Gy stereotactic body radiation therapy and then removed by nephrectomy 4 weeks afterward. To follow tumor-enriched clonotypes, serial peripheral blood was collected from radiation-treated patients at baseline and at 2 weeks and 4 weeks after SBRT. Renal cell carcinoma with clear cell pathology was present in all patients. Genomic DNA for TCR sequencing was prepared using the QIAamp DNA Blood Mini Kit (Qiagen). Samples were included in the analyses only if all quality control checks were passed.

The junction carries 15 bases between V and J, which are trimmed by 7 bases and 0 bases respectively. There are 15 amino acids in the CDR3, from cysteine to phenylalanine inclusive. Just the 45-base CDR3 DNA is kept, in frame starting at base 1. CDR1 and CDR2, looked up from the germline V gene, are SGHTA and FQGNSA. The source of this sequence is a man in his 60s with renal cell carcinoma. Sequenced material: blood, taken from a patient whose treatment included radiotherapy and nephrectomy. The chain employs TRBV7-2 and TRBJ1-1; the D segment could be TRBD1, given 6 matching bases. The CDR3 reads CASTEPDRMNTEAFF. The DNA reads TGTGCCAGCACCGAACCGGACAGAATGAACACTGAAGCTTTCTTT.